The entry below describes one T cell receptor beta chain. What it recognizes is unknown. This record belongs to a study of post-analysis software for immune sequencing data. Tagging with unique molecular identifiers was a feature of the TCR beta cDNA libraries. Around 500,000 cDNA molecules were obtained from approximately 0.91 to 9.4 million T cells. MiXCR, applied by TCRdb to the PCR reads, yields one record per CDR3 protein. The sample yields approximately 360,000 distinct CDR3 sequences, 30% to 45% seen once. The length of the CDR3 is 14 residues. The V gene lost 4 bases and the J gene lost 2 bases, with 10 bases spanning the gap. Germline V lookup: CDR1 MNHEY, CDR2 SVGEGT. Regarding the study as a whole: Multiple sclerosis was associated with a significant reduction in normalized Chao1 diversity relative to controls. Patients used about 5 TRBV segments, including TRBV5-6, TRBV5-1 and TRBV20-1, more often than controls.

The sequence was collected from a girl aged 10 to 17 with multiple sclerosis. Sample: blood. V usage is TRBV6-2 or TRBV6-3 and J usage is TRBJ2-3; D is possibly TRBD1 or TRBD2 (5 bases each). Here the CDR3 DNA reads TGTGCCAGCAGTTCGGGACGGTTCACAGATACGCAGTATTTT. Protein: CASSSGRFTDTQYF.